Listed below are T cell receptor beta chains from one sample, sequenced in a study of regulatory T cells in long-lasting Graves disease. TCRdb reanalysed the multiplex PCR reads using MiXCR and keeps one entry per CDR3 protein. The sample comprises 550,000 to 700,000 distinct CDR3 sequences, around 15% of which are singletons, and about 12% rests with the top ten. These sequences were also reported in another study, on T cells in Graves' hyperthyroidism and ophthalmopathy.

This sample comprised peripheral blood mononuclear cells (PBMCs), obtained at new diagnosis, from a patient treated with antithyroid drugs. These receptors were obtained from a man aged 18 to 30 with Graves disease. The CDR3 runs from the conserved cysteine through the conserved F or W. The order of the fields is J gene, clone size, V gene, D gene, CDR3 DNA, CDR3 protein. The D gene is left open where the match is weak. Not all rows give a size; the values are once, few, many and, for expanded clones, a class.

j_call: TRBJ2-7
clone_size: many
v_call: TRBV20-1
d_call: NA
cdr3_nt: TGCAGTGCAACGACTAGTTCCAGCTCCTACGAGCAGTACTTC
cdr3_aa: CSATTSSSSYEQYF

j_call: TRBJ1-1
clone_size: NA
v_call: TRBV19
d_call: NA
cdr3_nt: TGTGCCAGCGAGGACGGACAGAAGAACACTGAAGCTTTCTTT
cdr3_aa: CASEDGQKNTEAFF

j_call: TRBJ2-7
clone_size: many
v_call: TRBV12-3/TRBV12-4
d_call: TRBD2
cdr3_nt: TGTGCCAGCACCACCCTAGCGGGGGGCTACGAGCAGTACTTC
cdr3_aa: CASTTLAGGYEQYF

j_call: TRBJ2-7
clone_size: many
v_call: TRBV6-1
d_call: NA
cdr3_nt: TGTGCCAGCAGGACTCTGCTAAGCTCCTACGAGCAGTACTTC
cdr3_aa: CASRTLLSSYEQYF

j_call: TRBJ2-7
clone_size: few
v_call: TRBV27
d_call: NA
cdr3_nt: TGTGCCAGCAGGATGTCAGAAAGCCCCTACGAGCAGTACTTC
cdr3_aa: CASRMSESPYEQYF

j_call: TRBJ2-5
clone_size: NA
v_call: TRBV29-1
d_call: NA
cdr3_nt: TGCAGCGTTGACGGTGAGACCCAGTACTTC
cdr3_aa: CSVDGETQYF

j_call: TRBJ2-3
clone_size: many
v_call: TRBV12-3/TRBV12-4
d_call: NA
cdr3_nt: TGTGCCAGCAGGCCCCATAATCAAGATACGCAGTATTTT
cdr3_aa: CASRPHNQDTQYF

j_call: TRBJ2-7
clone_size: many
v_call: TRBV12-3/TRBV12-4
d_call: NA
cdr3_nt: TGTGCCAGCAGCCCAAGCGCCGACAGGTCCGAGCAGTACTTC
cdr3_aa: CASSPSADRSEQYF

j_call: TRBJ2-3
clone_size: NA
v_call: TRBV28
d_call: TRBD2
cdr3_nt: TGTGCCAGCGGCCAGACTAGCGGGATTGCAAATACGCAGTATTTT
cdr3_aa: CASGQTSGIANTQYF

j_call: TRBJ1-1
clone_size: many
v_call: TRBV2
d_call: NA
cdr3_nt: TGTGCCAGCAGTGATTGGACTGAAGCTTTCTTT
cdr3_aa: CASSDWTEAFF

j_call: TRBJ1-6
clone_size: few
v_call: TRBV12-3/TRBV12-4
d_call: NA
cdr3_nt: TGTGCCAGCAGTTTAGGGGGGGCGGTTAGTTCACCCCTCCACTTT
cdr3_aa: CASSLGGAVSSPLHF

j_call: TRBJ1-1
clone_size: many
v_call: TRBV11-1
d_call: TRBD1
cdr3_nt: TGTGCCAGCAGCCACACCAGGGGGCCCAGGGGCACTGAAGCTTTCTTT
cdr3_aa: CASSHTRGPRGTEAFF

j_call: TRBJ2-2
clone_size: many
v_call: TRBV6-1
d_call: TRBD1
cdr3_nt: TGTGCCAGCAGGCGGCAGGGGGCCGGGGAGCTGTTTTTT
cdr3_aa: CASRRQGAGELFF

j_call: TRBJ2-5
clone_size: few
v_call: TRBV5-1
d_call: NA
cdr3_nt: TGCGCCAGCAGTGCCTCCGCGAGTTTCGAGACCCAGTACTTC
cdr3_aa: CASSASASFETQYF

j_call: TRBJ2-2
clone_size: few
v_call: TRBV27
d_call: TRBD2
cdr3_nt: TGTGCCAGCAGTTCGGTTCTAGTAGCGGGTGTCGGGGAGCTGTTTTTT
cdr3_aa: CASSSVLVAGVGELFF

j_call: TRBJ1-1
clone_size: many
v_call: TRBV7-8
d_call: NA
cdr3_nt: TGTGCCAGCGGCATGAACACTGAAGCTTTCTTT
cdr3_aa: CASGMNTEAFF

j_call: TRBJ2-7
clone_size: few
v_call: TRBV2
d_call: NA
cdr3_nt: TGTGCCAGCAGTGATCCGTCGGATCTCAGCTCCTACGAGCAGTACTTC
cdr3_aa: CASSDPSDLSSYEQYF

j_call: TRBJ2-5
clone_size: many
v_call: TRBV29-1
d_call: TRBD2
cdr3_nt: TGCAGCGTCCTGACCCCCGGGACTAGCGGTGCCCGGGGAGAGACCCAGTACTTC
cdr3_aa: CSVLTPGTSGARGETQYF

j_call: TRBJ1-5
clone_size: NA
v_call: TRBV20-1
d_call: NA
cdr3_nt: TGCAGTGCTACCTCTGCGGGGGATAGCAATCAGCCCCAGCATTTT
cdr3_aa: CSATSAGDSNQPQHF

j_call: TRBJ2-7
clone_size: many
v_call: TRBV2
d_call: TRBD2
cdr3_nt: TGTGCCACCCAGGGGGGACTAGCGGGAGAGCGGCAGTACTTC
cdr3_aa: CATQGGLAGERQYF

j_call: TRBJ1-5
clone_size: many
v_call: TRBV28
d_call: NA
cdr3_nt: TGTGCCAGCAGTTTATGGGCAGGGGCCAATCAGCCCCAGCATTTT
cdr3_aa: CASSLWAGANQPQHF

j_call: TRBJ1-1
clone_size: few
v_call: TRBV5-6
d_call: NA
cdr3_nt: TGTGCCAGCAGCCGATCCTCGGAAGCTTTCTTT
cdr3_aa: CASSRSSEAFF

j_call: TRBJ2-7
clone_size: many
v_call: TRBV6-1
d_call: NA
cdr3_nt: TGTGCCAGCAGTCCCTGGATAGCGGTCACCTACGAGCAGTACTTC
cdr3_aa: CASSPWIAVTYEQYF

j_call: TRBJ2-1
clone_size: many
v_call: TRBV11-3
d_call: TRBD2
cdr3_nt: TGTGCCAGCAGTTCTAGCGGGAGTTGGAAGAGTGAGCAGTTCTTC
cdr3_aa: CASSSSGSWKSEQFF

j_call: TRBJ2-5
clone_size: few
v_call: TRBV7-3
d_call: NA
cdr3_nt: TGTGCCAGCAGCCAAGGAGGGGGGGCTGCCGAGACCCAGTACTTC
cdr3_aa: CASSQGGGAAETQYF

j_call: TRBJ2-1
clone_size: NA
v_call: TRBV6-5
d_call: NA
cdr3_nt: TGTGCCAGCAGTTCTAGGGCGGGAAGCAATGAGCAGTTCTTC
cdr3_aa: CASSSRAGSNEQFF

j_call: TRBJ2-1
clone_size: NA
v_call: TRBV5-4
d_call: TRBD1
cdr3_nt: TGTGCCAGCAGCGTTCAGGGGGCAGGGTACAATGAGCAGTTCTTC
cdr3_aa: CASSVQGAGYNEQFF

j_call: TRBJ1-2
clone_size: many
v_call: TRBV28
d_call: TRBD1
cdr3_nt: TGTGCCAGCAGCCCAGGCGGGACAGGCCATAACTATGGCTACACCTTC
cdr3_aa: CASSPGGTGHNYGYTF

j_call: TRBJ2-1
clone_size: many
v_call: TRBV7-8
d_call: TRBD2
cdr3_nt: TGTGCCAGCAGCCCCCGCGGGAGGGGGCCTTACAATGAGCAGTTCTTC
cdr3_aa: CASSPRGRGPYNEQFF

j_call: TRBJ2-5
clone_size: many
v_call: TRBV20-1
d_call: NA
cdr3_nt: TGCAGTGCGAGGGTTGGCCAAGAGACCCAGTACTTC
cdr3_aa: CSARVGQETQYF

j_call: TRBJ2-1
clone_size: few
v_call: TRBV5-1
d_call: NA
cdr3_nt: TGCGCCAGCAGCTTGATGACCTCCCGAGGGAATGAGCAGTTCTTC
cdr3_aa: CASSLMTSRGNEQFF

j_call: TRBJ1-2
clone_size: many
v_call: TRBV6-1
d_call: TRBD1
cdr3_nt: TGTGCCAGCGATCCAGGGGGCGGCTATGGCTACACCTTC
cdr3_aa: CASDPGGGYGYTF

j_call: TRBJ2-5
clone_size: many
v_call: TRBV2
d_call: NA
cdr3_nt: TGTGCCAGCAGTGAAACGGGCCGCCGAGCGGCCCAGTACTTC
cdr3_aa: CASSETGRRAAQYF

j_call: TRBJ2-3
clone_size: NA
v_call: TRBV5-1
d_call: NA
cdr3_nt: TGCGCCAGCAGCCCACCGGAAACATACACAGATACGCAGTATTTT
cdr3_aa: CASSPPETYTDTQYF

j_call: TRBJ1-5
clone_size: few
v_call: TRBV20-1
d_call: TRBD1
cdr3_nt: TGCAGTGCTAGAGGGGACAGGGGTCCGGTCAGCCAGCCCCAGCATTTT
cdr3_aa: CSARGDRGPVSQPQHF

j_call: TRBJ2-3
clone_size: NA
v_call: TRBV6-2/TRBV6-3
d_call: TRBD2
cdr3_nt: TGTGCCAGCAGTACTTGGGGTGGCGGGAGGGGGACGCAGTATTTT
cdr3_aa: CASSTWGGGRGTQYF

j_call: TRBJ2-4
clone_size: NA
v_call: TRBV3-1
d_call: NA
cdr3_nt: TGTGCCAGCAGCCAAGAAGGACTGGCTTTAGCCAAAAACATTCAGTACTTC
cdr3_aa: CASSQEGLALAKNIQYF

j_call: TRBJ2-1
clone_size: many
v_call: TRBV11-2
d_call: NA
cdr3_nt: TGTGCCAGCAGCCGCTACTCCGGGGGCAATGAGCAGTTCTTC
cdr3_aa: CASSRYSGGNEQFF

j_call: TRBJ2-1
clone_size: many
v_call: TRBV3-1
d_call: TRBD2
cdr3_nt: TGTGCCAGCAGCCCAGCCGGGACTAGGGTAATTTTCTTC
cdr3_aa: CASSPAGTRVIFF

j_call: TRBJ2-3
clone_size: NA
v_call: TRBV20-1
d_call: NA
cdr3_nt: TGCAGTGCTAGAGATAGCGGCCTAGCGCTGCGCACAGATACGCAGTATTTT
cdr3_aa: CSARDSGLALRTDTQYF

j_call: TRBJ2-5
clone_size: many
v_call: TRBV12-3/TRBV12-4
d_call: TRBD2
cdr3_nt: TGTGCCAGCAGTTTACTTGCGGGAGGGGTCGGGGCCCAGTACTTC
cdr3_aa: CASSLLAGGVGAQYF

j_call: TRBJ2-7
clone_size: few
v_call: TRBV4-1
d_call: NA
cdr3_nt: TGCGCCAGCAGCCGGTCAGAAGATGGCTACGAGCAGTACTTC
cdr3_aa: CASSRSEDGYEQYF

j_call: TRBJ2-6
clone_size: NA
v_call: TRBV20-1
d_call: NA
cdr3_nt: TGCAGTGCTGGACAGTTCCCTGGGGCCAACGTCCTGACTTTC
cdr3_aa: CSAGQFPGANVLTF

j_call: TRBJ2-7
clone_size: NA
v_call: TRBV20-1
d_call: TRBD2
cdr3_nt: TGCAGTGCTAGAGATCCTAGCGGGGTAGGCGAGCAGTACTTC
cdr3_aa: CSARDPSGVGEQYF

j_call: TRBJ1-2
clone_size: few
v_call: TRBV15
d_call: TRBD1
cdr3_nt: TGTGCCACCAGCAAAACAGGGGACTATGGCTACACCTTC
cdr3_aa: CATSKTGDYGYTF

j_call: TRBJ2-1
clone_size: NA
v_call: TRBV4-1
d_call: NA
cdr3_nt: TGCGCCAGCAGCCAAGATGGTCTTTTTACTAGCGAGCAGTTCTTC
cdr3_aa: CASSQDGLFTSEQFF

j_call: TRBJ1-2
clone_size: NA
v_call: TRBV10-2
d_call: NA
cdr3_nt: TGCGCCAGCAGTACCAACAGGGATGGGGCCCCCTATGGCTACACCTTC
cdr3_aa: CASSTNRDGAPYGYTF